The 26 T cell receptor beta chains below all came from one sample that was sequenced in a study of tumor-infiltrating T cells and Merkel cell polyomavirus. The overall study: The study examined CD8+ T cells specific for the Merkel cell polyomavirus KLL epitope.

All patients' tumors stained robustly positive for Merkel cell polyomavirus Large T antigen by immunohistochemistry. The assay was immunoSEQ multiplex PCR, and TCRdb's table has in-frame clones only and misses some. The table shows 20,000 to 30,000 clones, with roughly 87% occurring only once. The source material was lymph node tissue. These receptors were taken from a man aged 50 to 59 with Merkel cell carcinoma.

The sample holds a few counts of this clone. V gene TRBV25-1 combines with J gene TRBJ1-2; D remains ambiguous. CDR1 MGHDK and CDR2 SYGVNS come from the germline V gene. CDR3 length equals 14 residues. V was cut by 3 bases and J by 5 bases, with 13 bases left in between. The CDR3 protein is CASSDPRTVYGYTF. CDR3 nucleotides: TGTGCCAGCAGTGATCCCCGGACTGTATATGGCTACACCTTC.

V and J are TRBV15 and TRBJ2-5; D may be TRBD1 (5 bases). V dropped 3 bases and J dropped 0 bases, with 14 bases sitting between them. The CDR3 is 16 amino acids. Germline lookup yields CDR1 LNHNV and CDR2 YYDKDF (reference sequence). In nucleotides, the CDR3 is TGTGCCACCAGCAGCCTCTTTACAGGAGACCAAGAGACCCAGTACTTC. Protein sequence: CATSSLFTGDQETQYF.

The chain recombines TRBV29-1 with TRBJ2-2; tentatively, D is TRBD2 (5 bases). Trimming took off 2 bases at V and 7 bases at J, with 14 bases between the two ends. The CDR3 has 14 amino acids. Germline assignment: CDR1 SQVTM and CDR2 ANQGSEA. The CDR3 DNA reads as TGCAGCGTTGAAACGGACTCTAGGATCGGGGAGCTGTTTTTT. Protein: CSVETDSRIGELFF.

This chain links TRBV28 with TRBJ2-1; D might be TRBD2 (6 bases). Trimming took 10 bases from V and 5 from J, leaving 15 bases between them. CDR1 is MDHEN, CDR2 SYDVKM, per germline. The CDR3 spans 13 residues. The CDR3 reads CATSLRRDNEQFF. The CDR3 coding sequence is TGTGCCACCTCCTTGAGGAGGGACAATGAGCAGTTCTTC.

The CDR3 spells CASSLGTGSGYEQYF. CDR3 DNA: TGTGCCAGCAGCTTGGGGACTGGGAGCGGCTACGAGCAGTACTTC. The V and J genes are TRBV5-4 and TRBJ2-7, with a tentative D call TRBD2 (5 bases). The CDR3 is 15 residues long. Trimming left V 0 bases short and J 3 bases short, with 13 bases between. Looked up from germline, CDR1 is SGHNT and CDR2 is YYREEE (reference sequence).

The chain employs TRBV19 and TRBJ2-2; D not resolved. The CDR3 totals 13 residues. V was cut by 3 bases and J by 10 bases, with 12 bases left in between. Germline V lookup: CDR1 LNHDA, CDR2 SQIVND (reference sequence). CDR3 sequence reads: CASSILEVEELFF. DNA of the CDR3: TGTGCCAGTAGTATTCTAGAGGTAGAGGAGCTGTTTTTT.

This clone was found once. The rearrangement joins TRBV29-1 to TRBJ2-5, with D unclear. Trimming removed 4 bases from V and 2 bases from J, with 8 bases in between. The CDR3 is made up of 12 amino acids. Germline V gene sequence: CDR1 SQVTM, CDR2 ANQGSEA. This CDR3 reads CSVVDLQETQYF. The CDR3 DNA reads as TGCAGCGTTGTAGACTTACAAGAGACCCAGTACTTC.

About this clone itself: The conserved closing phenylalanine or tryptophan is absent in this CDR3, likely reflecting a read error. CDR3 nucleotide sequence: TGTGCCAGCAGTTACCAGGGGGCGGACACTGAAGCTTTCCTT. It yields the protein CASSYQGADTEAFL. V gene TRBV6-5 combines with J gene TRBJ1-1; 8 nucleotides match TRBD1. CDR1 is MNHEY, CDR2 SVGAGI, per germline. The CDR3 loop spans 14 amino acids. V trimming: 2 bases; J trimming: 3 bases; junction bases outside the gene matches: 2.

A few counts support this clone. The chain links TRBV4-1 to TRBJ2-2, with TRBD1 matching 8 bases. There are 16 residues in the CDR3. With 3 bases clipped from V and 6 bases from J, the junction kept 9 bases outside the gene matches. The germline CDR1 and CDR2 sequences are MGHRA and YSYEKL. Here the CDR3 DNA reads TGCGCCAGCAGCCAGACCACACAGGGGGTTGCCGGGGAGCTGTTTTTT. Translation gives CASSQTTQGVAGELFF.

This clone came up once. V usage is TRBV7-9 and J usage is TRBJ1-6; 7 nucleotides line up with TRBD1. J lost 7 bases, V lost 1 base, and 4 bases had no gene match. Germline V gene lookup returns CDR1 SEHNR and CDR2 FQNEAQ (reference sequence). CDR3 size: 15 residues. CDR3 in amino acids: CASSLEAGGNSPLHF. For the CDR3, the DNA is TGTGCCAGCAGCTTAGAGGCAGGGGGGAATTCACCCCTCCACTTT.

The J gene is TRBJ2-7, the V gene TRBV5-8; D gene ambiguous. Germline V CDR1 and CDR2: SGHTS, YDEGEE. The CDR3 is 13 amino acids. V lost 0 bases and J 0 bases, leaving 4 bases between the germline ends. As DNA, the CDR3 is TGTGCCAGCAGCTTGGCCAGCTCCTACGAGCAGTACTTC. Translated: CASSLASSYEQYF. Together with reference TRBV5-8 and TRBJ2-7, the CDR3 gives the full variable domain: EAGVTQSPTHLIKTRGQQATLRCSPISGHTSVYWYQQALGLGLQFLLWYDEGEERNRGNFPPRFSGRQFPNYSSELNVNALELEDSALYLCASSLASSYEQYFGPGTRLTVT.

The chain has TRBV18 and TRBJ2-7, with D tentatively TRBD2 (6 bases). V lost 3 bases and J 4 bases, leaving 16 bases between the germline ends. CDR3 size: 15 residues. The germline gives CDR1 KGHSH, CDR2 LQKENI. CDR3 nucleotide sequence: TGTGCCAGCTCACCGGGGGGATGGTCGGTTTACGAGCAGTACTTC. Translation: CASSPGGWSVYEQYF.

This clone was seen only a few times. The J gene is TRBJ1-5, the V gene TRBV30; D is perhaps TRBD1 (6 bases). V was clipped by 0 bases and J by 5 bases, with 11 bases between them. CDR1 and CDR2 (germline): GTSNPN, SVGIG (reference sequence). This CDR3 is 14 amino acids long. The CDR3 DNA is TGTGCCTGGAGTGTAGTGTCAGGGGATCAGCCCCAGCATTTT. Its translation is CAWSVVSGDQPQHF.

This clone was observed a single time. The CDR3 bases are TGTGCCAGCAGTTTCCGGACAGACACGAGCTCCTACGAGCAGTACTTC. This sequence encodes CASSFRTDTSSYEQYF. The chain has TRBV28 and TRBJ2-7, with D perhaps TRBD1 (6 bases). CDR1 is MDHEN and CDR2 is SYDVKM in the germline V gene. Trimming took off 3 bases at V and 0 bases at J, with 15 bases between the two ends. This CDR3 spans 16 amino acids.

This clone was picked up one time. The rearrangement links TRBV7-9 to TRBJ2-7; possibly TRBD2 for D (6 bases). The CDR3 is 13 amino acids. Looked up from germline, CDR1 is SEHNR and CDR2 is FQNEAQ (reference sequence). V lost 4 bases and J lost 2, with 9 bases in between. CDR3 loop: CASSSGLAYEQYF. The DNA of the CDR3 is TGTGCCAGCAGCTCGGGACTTGCCTACGAGCAGTACTTC. Full variable domain (remainder filled in from reference TRBV7-9 and TRBJ2-7): DTGVSQNPRHKITKRGQNVTFRCDPISEHNRLYWYRQTLGQGPEFLTYFQNEAQLEKSRLLSDRFSAERPKGSFSTLEIQRTEQGDSAMYLCASSSGLAYEQYFGPGTRLTVT.

The chain is built from TRBV6-1 and TRBJ2-7, with TRBD2 matching 12 bases. V lost 7 bases and J lost 6; bases outside the gene matches: 7. The CDR3 runs to 14 residues. CDR1 is MNHNS and CDR2 is SASEGT in the germline V gene. CDR3 amino acids: CASTRTSGVSEQYF. DNA of the CDR3: TGTGCCAGCACCAGGACTAGCGGGGTTTCCGAGCAGTACTTC.

The V and J genes are TRBV28 and TRBJ2-1, with D perhaps matching TRBD1 (6 bases). Trimming pared 6 bases from V and 3 bases from J, leaving 21 bases between. The CDR3 runs 17 residues. Germline values: CDR1 MDHEN, CDR2 SYDVKM. This CDR3 is CASSKEIPAGVYNEQFF. In DNA, the CDR3 is TGTGCCAGCAGCAAAGAAATACCGGCAGGGGTCTACAATGAGCAGTTCTTC.

The chain employs TRBV6-1 and TRBJ2-7; 14 positions agree with TRBD2. After removal of 2 bases from V and 0 bases from J, the junction contained 9 bases not matched to a gene. CDR1 and CDR2 from the germline V gene are MNHNS and SASEGT. The CDR3 covers 19 residues. The CDR3 nucleotides are TGTGCCAGCAGTGAACCGGGACTAGCGGGAGTCGGGAGCTCCTACGAGCAGTACTTC. It is translated as CASSEPGLAGVGSSYEQYF.

The chain carries TRBV7-8 and TRBJ2-5, with 10 bases matching TRBD1. V shed 5 bases and J 5 bases; nucleotides not matched to a gene: 11. The CDR3 sequence is 16 residues long. Germline lookup yields CDR1 SGHVS and CDR2 FQNEAQ. The CDR3 nucleotides read TGTGCCAGCAGCCGCCTTGACAGGGGGCGCGGTGAGACCCAGTACTTC. Translation gives CASSRLDRGRGETQYF.

The chain recombines TRBV5-1 with TRBJ2-7, with 7 nucleotides matching TRBD1. V was clipped by 4 bases and J by 3 bases; unmatched bases: 7. The germline CDR1 and CDR2 sequences are SGHRS and YFSETQ. This CDR3 is built from 14 residues. The CDR3 here is CASSHRDSLYEQYF. Here the CDR3 DNA reads TGCGCCAGCAGCCACCGGGACAGCCTCTACGAGCAGTACTTC.

A few counts support this clone. Mismatch with germline at one junction end may stem from a read error. The J gene is TRBJ2-7, the V gene TRBV9; 12 positions match TRBD2. The CDR3 is 16 amino acids. Germline V gene data show CDR1 as SGDLS and CDR2 as YYNGEE. CDR3 bases: TGTGCCAGCAGCGTAGGACTAGCGGGAGCCTCCCACGAGCAGTACTTC. Encoded protein: CASSVGLAGASHEQYF.

This clone was seen just once. The CDR3 DNA is TGTGCCAGCAGCTACCTGGGACTAGCGGGGGGGCCTCCTTTAAGTATGTACTTC. Encoded protein: CASSYLGLAGGPPLSMYF. V is TRBV7-2 and J is TRBJ2-7; 16 nucleotides match TRBD2. Germline CDR1 and CDR2: SGHTA and FQGNSA. V gave up 4 bases and J gave up 12 bases; unmatched junction bases: 18. This CDR3 has 18 residues.

V gene TRBV28 combines with J gene TRBJ1-1, with D tentatively TRBD1 (5 bases). Germline loops: CDR1 MDHEN, CDR2 SYDVKM. The CDR3 contains 14 residues. The V and J ends lost 6 bases and 6 bases respectively, with 17 bases between them. The CDR3 protein is CASSDQGRIAEAFF. The DNA for the CDR3 is TGTGCCAGCAGCGACCAGGGCAGGATCGCTGAAGCTTTCTTT.

The CDR3 DNA reads as TGCGCCAGCAGCCAACGAACCCTGGGACAGGGGGCCAATGAGCAGTACTTC. Translation gives CASSQRTLGQGANEQYF. The V gene is TRBV4-1, the J gene TRBJ2-7; the match to TRBD1 covers 12 bases. Unmatched junction bases numbered 12, after V lost 2 bases and J lost 7 bases. Germline V CDR1 and CDR2: MGHRA, YSYEKL. The CDR3 runs 17 residues.

The chain has TRBV28 and TRBJ2-3; D not resolved. CDR1 and CDR2 (germline): MDHEN, SYDVKM. V dropped 5 bases and J dropped 0 bases, with 9 bases sitting between them. This CDR3 has 14 residues. CDR3 DNA: TGTGCCAGCAGTCTTCCCTACAGCACAGATACGCAGTATTTT. The encoded protein is CASSLPYSTDTQYF.

This clone was seen only a few times. The chain combines TRBV6-4 with TRBJ2-2, with 11 positions matching TRBD1. The CDR3 covers 16 residues. Looked up from germline, CDR1 is MRHNA and CDR2 is SNTAGT. Unmatched junction bases numbered 5, after V lost 5 bases and J lost 3 bases. CDR3 sequence: CASSPGQGAHTGELFF. For the CDR3, the DNA is TGTGCCAGCAGTCCCGGACAGGGGGCTCACACCGGGGAGCTGTTTTTT.